A single sample is the source of the 29 T cell receptor beta chains below, sequenced in a study of blood T cell repertoires in COVID-19. Measured with immunoSEQ multiplex PCR; TCRdb has only the in-frame clones, and not every one. In the table there are some 270,000 clones, around nine tenths of which are singletons. Sequencing was performed on peripheral blood. These receptors were obtained from a woman in her fifties or sixties who had recovered from COVID-19.

The rearrangement joins TRBV2 to TRBJ2-7, with TRBD2 matching over 16 bases. V lost 6 bases and J lost 7; bases outside the gene matches: 9. The CDR3 has 16 residues. Germline loops: CDR1 SNHLY, CDR2 FYNNEI. DNA for the CDR3: TGTGCCAGCAGCCGTGGGACTAGCGGGGGGGCGGTGGAGCAGTACTTC. This sequence encodes CASSRGTSGGAVEQYF.

V and J are TRBV6-5 and TRBJ2-2; the match to TRBD1 covers 7 bases. V was pared by 7 bases and J by 8 bases, with 13 bases of the junction left unmatched. The germline V gene encodes CDR1 MNHEY and CDR2 SVGAGI. The CDR3 contains 15 residues. DNA for the CDR3: TGTGCCAGCACCCTCCAAGAGGGGGCTGGGGGGGAGCTGTTTTTT. It yields the protein CASTLQEGAGGELFF.

V gene TRBV29-1 combines with J gene TRBJ2-1; 8 bases are shared with TRBD2. The CDR3 covers 16 residues. CDR1 SQVTM and CDR2 ANQGSEA come from the germline V gene. The junction had 17 bases not matched to a gene; V was cut back by 5 bases and J by 8 bases. The CDR3 region has the DNA TGCAGCGTTAGGGCTATAAAAAGCGGGGGTATCGATGAGCAGTTCTTC. This encodes CSVRAIKSGGIDEQFF.

The rearrangement links TRBV7-2 to TRBJ1-1, with D possibly being TRBD1 (5 bases). CDR1 and CDR2 from the germline V gene are SGHTA and FQGNSA. The CDR3 loop spans 17 amino acids. The V end was cut by 3 bases, the J end by 3 bases, with 20 bases between. The CDR3 is CASSFGGRVSWHTEAFF. The DNA for the CDR3 is TGTGCCAGCAGCTTCGGGGGAAGGGTTTCGTGGCACACTGAAGCTTTCTTT.

The J gene is TRBJ2-2, the V gene TRBV25-1, with a possible D match to TRBD2 (6 bases). V was cut by 7 bases and J by 5 bases, with 17 bases left in between. Germline-derived CDR1 and CDR2 are MGHDK and SYGVNS. The CDR3 consists of 15 residues. CDR3 sequence (DNA): TGTGCCAGCAAGGCGGCAGGAGGAGGGACCGGGGAGCTGTTTTTT. Its protein product is CASKAAGGGTGELFF.

In DNA form, the CDR3 reads TGTGCCAGCAGCCCGACCGTGGGCCCCGGAAGGCCCCAGCATTTT. Residues: CASSPTVGPGRPQHF. V and J are TRBV7-2 and TRBJ1-5, with no clear D. The CDR3 length is 15 residues. Germline CDR1 SGHTA, CDR2 FQGNSA. Trimming took 5 bases from V and 9 from J, leaving 20 bases between them.

The CDR3 here is CASSSMTGGYNEQFF. As DNA, the CDR3 is TGTGCCAGCAGCTCCATGACGGGGGGGTACAATGAGCAGTTCTTC. This chain uses TRBV11-3 with TRBJ2-1, with 8 bases lining up with TRBD2. The CDR3 spans 15 residues. V dropped 4 bases and J dropped 4; count of bases not matched to a gene: 6. From germline, CDR1 is SGHNT and CDR2 YENEEA.

The chain joins TRBV5-1 to TRBJ2-3; 8 bases fit TRBD2. The CDR3 is 15 amino acids. CDR1 and CDR2 from the germline V gene are SGHRS and YFSETQ. With 1 base clipped from V and 3 bases from J, the junction kept 4 bases outside the gene matches. The CDR3 reads CASSLTGGPTDTQYF. CDR3 DNA: TGCGCCAGCAGCTTGACGGGGGGGCCGACAGATACGCAGTATTTT. Based on the CDR3 plus reference TRBV5-1 and TRBJ2-3, the full variable domain is KAGVTQTPRYLIKTRGQQVTLSCSPISGHRSVSWYQQTPGQGLQFLFEYFSETQRNKGNFPGRFSGRQFSNSRSEMNVSTLELGDSALYLCASSLTGGPTDTQYFGPGTRLTVL.

This chain uses TRBV5-4 with TRBJ2-3, with 7 bases aligning to TRBD1. The CDR3 length is 14 residues. Trimming cost V 5 bases and J 3 bases; bases outside gene matches: 6. Germline V gene sequence: CDR1 SGHNT, CDR2 YYREEE (reference sequence). CDR3 bases: TGTGCCAGCAGACTTGACAGGGTAACAGATACGCAGTATTTT. Amino acids: CASRLDRVTDTQYF.

V usage is TRBV29-1 and J usage is TRBJ1-3; D possibly corresponds to TRBD1 (5 bases). This CDR3 contains 15 residues. Germline V gives CDR1 SQVTM, CDR2 ANQGSEA. V dropped 6 bases and J dropped 4 bases, with 19 bases sitting between them. In DNA form, the CDR3 reads TGCAGCGTCTCGGGGGGTACCCAGAGGGGAAACACCATATATTTT. This sequence encodes CSVSGGTQRGNTIYF.

The J gene is TRBJ2-2, the V gene TRBV28; D perhaps matches TRBD1 (6 bases). Between the trimmed V and J ends, which lost 3 bases and 5 bases, there was a span of 13 bases. From germline, CDR1 is MDHEN and CDR2 SYDVKM. The CDR3 sequence is 15 residues long. DNA of the CDR3: TGTGCCAGCAGTTTTATACAGGGTTTTACCGGGGAGCTGTTTTTT. It yields the protein CASSFIQGFTGELFF.

In DNA, the CDR3 is TGTGCCAGCAGCCAAGGGGCCGAGAGAGGCTACACCTTC. It translates to CASSQGAERGYTF. The chain combines TRBV3-1 (or the pseudogene TRBV3-2) with TRBJ1-2, with no clear D. The germline CDR1 and CDR2 sequences are LGHDT and YNNKEL (reference sequence). This CDR3 has 13 amino acids. V lost 1 base, J lost 8 bases, and 11 bases lay in between.

The count of this clone is one. V and J are TRBV27 and TRBJ1-2; a weak D match, TRBD1 (5 bases). The germline CDR1 and CDR2 sequences are MNHEY and SMNVEV (reference sequence). The CDR3 is 16 residues long. V lost 5 bases, J lost 7 bases, and 23 bases lay in between. In DNA, the CDR3 is TGTGCCAGCAGTCCGCCGGGGGGGTCTCGCGATTTTGGCTACACCTTC. Translated, it gives CASSPPGGSRDFGYTF.

The chain combines TRBV6-4 with TRBJ2-3; 7 positions match TRBD2. The V segment lost 5 bases and the J segment 1 base; nucleotides outside the gene matches: 6. Germline V gives CDR1 MRHNA, CDR2 SNTAGT. This CDR3 has 15 amino acids. As DNA, the CDR3 is TGTGCCAGCAGTTGGCAGCGGGGAGGCACAGATACGCAGTATTTT. This encodes CASSWQRGGTDTQYF.

This clone has a handful of counts. The V gene is TRBV6-5, the J gene TRBJ1-2; 7 positions agree with TRBD1. Trimming removed 0 bases from V and 2 bases from J; junction bases left unmatched: 3. This CDR3 comprises 15 residues. Germline assignment: CDR1 MNHEY and CDR2 SVGAGI. CDR3 amino acids: CASSYSAGQNYGYTF. The CDR3 region has the DNA TGTGCCAGCAGTTACTCCGCGGGACAGAACTATGGCTACACCTTC.

This clone was recorded many times. The chain has TRBV27 and TRBJ2-7; 9 bases are a match to TRBD2. In germline, CDR1 is MNHEY, CDR2 SMNVEV (reference sequence). Trimming took 2 bases from V and 8 from J; bases not matched to a gene: 19. The CDR3 is made up of 18 amino acids. In nucleotides, the CDR3 is TGTGCCAGCAGTTTAAGGCGCCTAGCGGGGAGGGAGGGATTGCAGCAGTACTTC. This gives the protein CASSLRRLAGREGLQQYF.

The CDR3, as DNA: TGTGCCAGCAGCCTAGGGCGGGTCGGGCAGCCCCAGCATTTT. Its protein is CASSLGRVGQPQHF. V is TRBV28 and J is TRBJ1-5; D is undetermined. The CDR3 is 14 amino acids. Trimming took off 6 bases at V and 7 bases at J, with 16 bases between the two ends. CDR1 and CDR2 (germline): MDHEN, SYDVKM.

The chain has TRBV19 and TRBJ1-2; a possible D gene is TRBD1 (5 bases). The CDR3 is 15 amino acids. The V gene's germline CDR1 is LNHDA and CDR2 SQIVND (reference sequence). V gave up 3 bases and J gave up 6 bases, with 17 bases separating them. CDR3 coding DNA: TGTGCCAGTAGTATCGGAGCAGGGCATGGGGATGGCTACACCTTC. Residues: CASSIGAGHGDGYTF. The complete variable domain, with remaining parts taken from reference TRBV19 and TRBJ1-2, reads DGGITQSPKYLFRKEGQNVTLSCEQNLNHDAMYWYRQDPGQGLRLIYYSQIVNDFQKGDIAEGYSVSREKKESFPLTVTSAQKNPTAFYLCASSIGAGHGDGYTFGSGTRLTVV.

This rearrangement joins TRBV27 to TRBJ2-7; perhaps TRBD1 as D (5 bases). The CDR3 contains 14 residues. Trimming removed 3 bases from V and 6 bases from J, with 15 bases in between. Germline V gene lookup returns CDR1 MNHEY and CDR2 SMNVEV (reference sequence). This chain's CDR3 is CASSFSAGMSEQYF. The CDR3, as DNA: TGTGCCAGCAGTTTTTCGGCAGGGATGAGCGAGCAGTACTTC.

The rearrangement links TRBV6-5 to TRBJ2-5; D is undetermined. In germline, CDR1 is MNHEY, CDR2 SVGAGI. This CDR3 has 13 residues. The V end was cut by 10 bases, the J end by 5 bases, with 17 bases between. The CDR3 nucleotides read TGTGCCACCTTGGGCAATCGTGGGGAGACCCAGTACTTC. Residues: CATLGNRGETQYF.

This chain connects TRBV18 to TRBJ2-5, with TRBD1 as a possible D gene (7 bases). The CDR3 runs to 18 residues. Looked up from germline, CDR1 is KGHSH and CDR2 is LQKENI. Deletions cut 0 bases from V and 3 bases from J, with 20 bases between. The CDR3 coding sequence is TGTGCCAGCTCACCACCGGTTCCAGGGGGGCGCGTAAAAGAGACCCAGTACTTC. It encodes CASSPPVPGGRVKETQYF.

The CDR3 spells CATSRDFGASNQPQHF. CDR3 in DNA: TGTGCCACCAGCAGAGATTTTGGGGCCAGCAATCAGCCCCAGCATTTT. This sequence joins TRBV15 and TRBJ1-5; D might be TRBD1 (5 bases). CDR1 LNHNV and CDR2 YYDKDF come from the germline V gene (reference sequence). Trimming pared 0 bases from V and 1 base from J, leaving 10 bases between. The CDR3 runs to 16 residues.

V usage is TRBV21-1 and J usage is TRBJ2-7; the D call of TRBD1 is as the table states it, not checked on the DNA. TRBV21-1 is an annotated pseudogene. The CDR3 is 16 residues long. CDR3 loop: CASSKGFRTGVYEQYF. The CDR3 nucleotides read TGTGCCAGCAGCAAAGGATTTAGAACAGGGGTCTACGAGCAGTACTTC.

The J gene is TRBJ1-1, the V gene TRBV5-8; 9 bases align to TRBD1. Trimming took 3 bases from V and 4 from J; bases not matched to a gene: 13. The CDR3 is made up of 17 amino acids. In germline, CDR1 is SGHTS, CDR2 YDEGEE. The chain's CDR3 is CASSSLTGGNIVTEAFF. The CDR3 nucleotides are TGTGCCAGCAGCTCCTTGACAGGGGGTAATATCGTCACTGAAGCTTTCTTT.

The CDR3 nucleotides read TGTGCCAGCAGTACACAGGGGAGCACTGAAGCTTTCTTT. This sequence encodes CASSTQGSTEAFF. V gene TRBV12-3 or TRBV12-4 combines with J gene TRBJ1-1; the match to TRBD1 covers 7 bases. This CDR3 spans 13 amino acids. J was trimmed by 4 bases and V by 5 bases; bases with no gene match: 4.

This chain uses TRBV7-2 with TRBJ2-7; tentative D call: TRBD1 (6 bases). From germline, CDR1 is SGHTA and CDR2 FQGNSA. The V end was cut by 5 bases, the J end by 5 bases, with 16 bases between. CDR3 length: 14 amino acids. Here the CDR3 reads CASSVQGIGNEQYF. The CDR3 nucleotides are TGTGCCAGCAGCGTACAGGGAATCGGCAACGAGCAGTACTTC.

This clone appeared once. The chain has TRBV24-1 and TRBJ1-5; a weak D match, TRBD1 (5 bases). Trimming pared 9 bases from V and 0 bases from J, leaving 17 bases between. Germline values: CDR1 KGHDR, CDR2 SFDVKD. The CDR3 sequence is 16 residues long. The DNA for the CDR3 is TGTGCCACCCATGCTCGACGGACATATAGCAATCAGCCCCAGCATTTT. Translated, it gives CATHARRTYSNQPQHF.

This clone appeared a single time. The chain links TRBV12-3 or TRBV12-4 to TRBJ1-1; D gene uncertain. V gave up 7 bases and J gave up 12 bases, with 18 bases separating them. The CDR3 covers 12 residues. The CDR3 coding sequence is TGTGCCAGCATCGCAGAGGCGTTTCCGACTTTCTTT. This gives the protein CASIAEAFPTFF.

The chain joins TRBV2 to TRBJ2-5; no clear D. V was cut by 7 bases and J by 7 bases, with 10 bases left in between. Germline V gives CDR1 SNHLY, CDR2 FYNNEI. CDR3 length: 11 residues. CDR3 in DNA: TGTGCCAGCACTCTAACCGGGACCCAGTACTTC. The encoded protein is CASTLTGTQYF. Looking up the rest from reference TRBV2 and TRBJ2-5 gives the full variable domain: EPEVTQTPSHQVTQMGQEVILRCVPISNHLYFYWYRQILGQKVEFLVSFYNNEISEKSEIFDDQFSVERPDGSNFTLKIRSTKLEDSAMYFCASTLTGTQYFGPGTRLLVL.